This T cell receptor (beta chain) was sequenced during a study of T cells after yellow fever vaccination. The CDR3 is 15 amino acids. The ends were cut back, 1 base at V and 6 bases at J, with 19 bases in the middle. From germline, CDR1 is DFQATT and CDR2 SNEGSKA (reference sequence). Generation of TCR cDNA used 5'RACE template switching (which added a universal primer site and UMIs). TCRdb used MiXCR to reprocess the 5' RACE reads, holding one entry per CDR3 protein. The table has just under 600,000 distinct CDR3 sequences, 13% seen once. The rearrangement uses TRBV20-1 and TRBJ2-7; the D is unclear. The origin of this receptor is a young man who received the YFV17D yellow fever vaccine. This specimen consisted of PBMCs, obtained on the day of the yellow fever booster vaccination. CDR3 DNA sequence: TGCAGTGCTAGAGTTGAAAGGACCGCCTCTCCCGAGCAGTACTTC. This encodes CSARVERTASPEQYF.